The next 30 T cell receptor beta chains were all read from a single sample in a study of OX40 agonist ivuxolimab in advanced cancers. Clones were read by immunoSEQ multiplex PCR, and TCRdb kept only the in-frame ones, dropping some. The data hold around 56,000 clones, with around 86% observed a single time. Sequencing used CD4+ or CD8+ T cells sorted from blood, obtained in a trial of the OX40 agonist ivuxolimab. All receptors come from an adult with an advanced solid tumor such as melanoma, head and neck, liver or kidney cancer.

V usage is TRBV6-5 and J usage is TRBJ2-7, with D maybe TRBD2 (6 bases). There are 15 residues in the CDR3. V lost 6 bases and J lost 1, with 16 bases in between. Per the germline V gene, CDR1 is MNHEY and CDR2 is SVGAGI. The CDR3 spells CASRPSGRGSYEQYF. CDR3 sequence (DNA): TGTGCCAGCAGACCCTCGGGGCGGGGTTCCTACGAGCAGTACTTC.

The table lists this clone with a count of one. This sequence joins TRBV28 and TRBJ1-4; D remains ambiguous. The CDR3 spans 14 residues. V was trimmed by 4 bases and J by 4 bases, leaving 10 bases between them. CDR1 and CDR2 (germline): MDHEN, SYDVKM. The CDR3 nucleotides read TGTGCCAGCAGTTCTCCCGGTAATAATGAAAAACTGTTTTTT. It yields the protein CASSSPGNNEKLFF. The variable domain in full, with the rest retrieved from reference TRBV28 and TRBJ1-4, is DVKVTQSSRYLVKRTGEKVFLECVQDMDHENMFWYRQDPGLGLRLIYFSYDVKMKEKGDIPEGYSVSREKKERFSLILESASTNQTSMYLCASSSPGNNEKLFFGSGTQLSVL.

The chain is built from TRBV29-1 and TRBJ2-1; 14 bases align to TRBD2. With V trimmed by 6 bases and J by 6 bases, 13 bases remained unmatched. CDR3 length: 17 amino acids. Germline V lookup: CDR1 SQVTM, CDR2 ANQGSEA. This chain's CDR3 is CSVGLAGDTRLFNEQFF. The CDR3 DNA reads TGCAGCGTGGGACTAGCGGGAGATACCCGCCTATTCAATGAGCAGTTCTTC.

On this clone itself: Other DNA sequences in the same sample also yield this CDR3. The gene calls are TRBV19 and TRBJ2-5, with TRBD2 matching 10 bases. Germline V gene sequence: CDR1 LNHDA, CDR2 SQIVND (reference sequence). J lost 1 base, V lost 0 bases, and 11 bases had no gene match. This CDR3 has 19 residues. CDR3 amino acids: CASSIDGLAGASSQETQYF. The CDR3 DNA sequence: TGTGCCAGTAGTATAGACGGCCTAGCGGGAGCTTCGAGCCAAGAGACCCAGTACTTC.

This clone was detected only once. The chain has TRBV28 and TRBJ2-1; D might be TRBD1 (8 bases). Trimming left V 6 bases short and J 9 bases short, with 24 bases between. This CDR3 is built from 16 residues. In germline, CDR1 is MDHEN, CDR2 SYDVKM. The CDR3 region is CASRYSGGGSWGEQFF. The CDR3 DNA follows: TGTGCCAGCAGATACTCAGGGGGCGGGAGCTGGGGTGAGCAGTTCTTC.

This clone was seen only a few times. The V gene is TRBV10-3, the J gene TRBJ1-5, with D possibly TRBD1 on 6 matching bases. Trimming left V 9 bases short and J 5 bases short, with 17 bases between. In germline, CDR1 is ENHRY, CDR2 SYGVKD. The CDR3 is 14 amino acids. In DNA form, the CDR3 reads TGTGCCATTTCGGACAGACCTTCGGATCAGCCCCAGCATTTT. It translates to CAISDRPSDQPQHF.

CDR3 nucleotides: TGCGCCAGCAGGAGGACAGGGTCGGAACAAGAGACCCAGTACTTC. It is translated as CASRRTGSEQETQYF. The J gene is TRBJ2-5, the V gene TRBV5-1; 8 positions agree with TRBD1. The CDR3 runs to 15 residues. Losses at the gene ends were 5 bases for V and 2 bases for J; bases not matched to a gene: 8. Germline assignment: CDR1 SGHRS and CDR2 YFSETQ.

This chain links TRBV6-5 with TRBJ2-1; no firm D call. Germline loops: CDR1 MNHEY, CDR2 SVGAGI. The CDR3 is made up of 11 amino acids. V was trimmed by 5 bases and J by 6 bases, leaving 5 bases between them. The CDR3 is CASSRINEQFF. The CDR3 bases are TGTGCCAGCAGTAGAATCAATGAGCAGTTCTTC.

The chain recombines TRBV27 with TRBJ2-5; D is tentatively TRBD1 or TRBD2 (6 bases each). Germline CDR1 reads MNHEY; CDR2 reads SMNVEV (reference sequence). Trimming took off 8 bases at V and 4 bases at J, with 14 bases between the two ends. The CDR3 sequence is 13 residues long. Written as DNA, the CDR3 is TGTGCCAGCGCAATTGGGGGGCGAGAGACCCAGTACTTC. It codes for CASAIGGRETQYF.

The chain employs TRBV30 and TRBJ1-2; D may be TRBD1 (6 bases). The CDR3 length is 13 residues. The germline V gene has CDR1 GTSNPN and CDR2 SVGIG (reference sequence). Trimming stripped 8 bases from V and 2 bases from J, with 15 bases between. CDR3 residues: CAGNNQGNYGYTF. The CDR3 DNA reads TGTGCCGGGAATAACCAGGGGAACTATGGCTACACCTTC. The variable domain in full, completed from reference TRBV30 and TRBJ1-2, reads SQTIHQWPATLVQPVGSPLSLECTVEGTSNPNLYWYRQAAGRGLQLLFYSVGIGQISSEVPQNLSASRPQDRQFILSSKKLLLSDSGFYLCAGNNQGNYGYTFGSGTRLTVV.

The chain links TRBV6-1 to TRBJ1-5, with D possibly matching TRBD1 (6 bases). From germline, CDR1 is MNHNS and CDR2 SASEGT. Trimming shortened V by 3 bases and J by 6 bases, and 9 bases separated the two germline ends. CDR3 length: 13 residues. The CDR3 nucleotides read TGTGCCAGCAGTGACACAGGGAGTCAGCCCCAGCATTTT. It codes for CASSDTGSQPQHF.

The chain couples TRBV5-1 to TRBJ2-7; D is possibly TRBD1 (5 bases). This CDR3 comprises 13 residues. Trimming shortened V by 0 bases and J by 3 bases, and 7 bases separated the two germline ends. CDR1 SGHRS and CDR2 YFSETQ come from the germline V gene. The CDR3 is CASSLDQGYEQYF. The CDR3 DNA is TGCGCCAGCAGCTTGGATCAGGGCTACGAGCAGTACTTC.

The CDR3 spells CASSYGGQAYGYTF. The CDR3 bases are TGTGCCAGCAGTTACGGGGGACAGGCATATGGCTACACCTTC. The rearrangement uses TRBV6-6 and TRBJ1-2, with 8 bases lining up with TRBD1. There are 14 residues in the CDR3. J was trimmed by 5 bases and V by 2 bases; bases with no gene match: 4. Per germline, CDR1 MNHNY and CDR2 SVGAGI (reference sequence).

This clone showed up just a few times. The chain employs TRBV28 and TRBJ1-2, with TRBD1 identical over 8 bases. The V segment lost 6 bases and the J segment 2 bases; nucleotides outside the gene matches: 2. The germline V gene has CDR1 MDHEN and CDR2 SYDVKM. The CDR3 consists of 13 residues. The CDR3 sequence is CASRPGGNYGYTF. CDR3 DNA sequence: TGTGCCAGCAGGCCAGGGGGCAACTATGGCTACACCTTC.

A single count supports this clone. CDR3 amino acids: CASSAPAGGRGEQYF. For the CDR3, the DNA is TGTGCCAGCAGCGCGCCTGCCGGGGGCCGCGGGGAGCAGTACTTC. The chain recombines TRBV9 with TRBJ2-7; D possibly uses TRBD1 or TRBD2 (6 bases each). Trimming took 3 bases from V and 7 from J, leaving 20 bases between them. The CDR3 totals 15 residues. In germline, CDR1 is SGDLS, CDR2 YYNGEE.

V gene TRBV2 combines with J gene TRBJ1-6; D is undetermined. The length of the CDR3 is 15 residues. Trimming removed 3 bases from V and 1 base from J, with 7 bases in between. The germline CDR1 and CDR2 sequences are SNHLY and FYNNEI. CDR3 in amino acids: CASSEQASYNSPLHF. The CDR3 DNA reads TGTGCCAGCAGTGAGCAGGCGTCCTATAATTCACCCCTCCACTTT.

V and J are TRBV28 and TRBJ2-7; 9 nucleotides agree with TRBD1. The V gene end was trimmed by 2 bases and the J gene end by 6 bases; junction bases not matched to a gene: 8. The V gene's germline CDR1 is MDHEN and CDR2 SYDVKM. This CDR3 is built from 15 residues. CDR3 loop: CASSLHGTGLAEQYF. The CDR3 bases are TGTGCCAGCAGTTTACACGGGACAGGGTTAGCCGAGCAGTACTTC.

The chain combines TRBV2 with TRBJ1-6, with D possibly being TRBD1 (6 bases). The length of the CDR3 is 17 residues. In germline, CDR1 is SNHLY, CDR2 FYNNEI. Between the trimmed V and J ends, which lost 5 bases and 3 bases, there was a span of 17 bases. The CDR3 DNA follows: TGTGCCAGCAGTCTTCGCCGGGACACGTACTATAATTCACCCCTCCACTTT. Amino acid sequence: CASSLRRDTYYNSPLHF.

The chain couples TRBV2 to TRBJ1-5; tentatively, D is TRBD1 (5 bases). Deletions cut 6 bases from V and 11 bases from J, with 23 bases between. The CDR3 consists of 15 residues. Germline values: CDR1 SNHLY, CDR2 FYNNEI. CDR3 loop: CASSTGTGLLQAQHF. The DNA for the CDR3 is TGTGCCAGCAGCACCGGGACGGGTCTTTTACAGGCCCAGCATTTT.

The chain couples TRBV5-4 to TRBJ2-1; possibly TRBD1 for D (5 bases). Germline V lookup: CDR1 SGHNT, CDR2 YYREEE (reference sequence). V dropped 4 bases and J dropped 9 bases, with 20 bases sitting between them. This CDR3 contains 15 residues. The CDR3 DNA reads as TGTGCCAGCAGCCCAAACGACTCGCCTCAGGGTGAGCAGTTCTTC. Protein: CASSPNDSPQGEQFF.

This clone has more than one count but fewer than ten. This rearrangement joins TRBV7-8 to TRBJ1-5; D is ambiguous. The CDR3 is 15 amino acids. V was pared by 3 bases and J by 4 bases, with 13 bases between. Germline CDR1 reads SGHVS; CDR2 reads FQNEAQ. CDR3 nucleotides: TGTGCCAGCAGCTTCGGTCGAATTACTAATCAGCCCCAGCATTTT. This encodes CASSFGRITNQPQHF.

The CDR3 reads CASSSGTSGGDISYEQYF. In DNA, the CDR3 is TGTGCCAGCTCATCCGGGACTAGCGGGGGGGATATATCCTACGAGCAGTACTTC. The V call is TRBV18, the J call TRBJ2-7, with 16 bases aligning to TRBD2. The CDR3 extends over 18 amino acids. Germline loops: CDR1 KGHSH, CDR2 LQKENI. V shed 5 bases, J shed 1 base, and the junction held 8 bases outside the gene matches.

The chain carries TRBV7-9 and TRBJ2-1; D not certain. Germline V CDR1 and CDR2: SEHNR, FQNEAQ (reference sequence). V lost 0 bases and J 5 bases, leaving 14 bases between the germline ends. This CDR3 is 16 amino acids long. The CDR3 DNA sequence: TGTGCCAGCAGCTTAGCCTGGGTGGCCCCACACAATGAGCAGTTCTTC. Translated, it gives CASSLAWVAPHNEQFF.

This chain links TRBV5-4 with TRBJ2-7; 11 bases agree with TRBD1. Germline V gene lookup returns CDR1 SGHNT and CDR2 YYREEE (reference sequence). Unmatched junction bases numbered 11, after V lost 3 bases and J lost 6 bases. CDR3 length: 16 amino acids. The CDR3 DNA sequence: TGTGCCAGCAGCTCCGGAGGACAGGGGGCGAAACTCGAGCAGTACTTC. Its translation is CASSSGGQGAKLEQYF.

The J gene is TRBJ2-7, the V gene TRBV13; tentative D call: TRBD2 (6 bases). Germline lookup yields CDR1 PRHDT and CDR2 FYEKMQ (reference sequence). V lost 3 bases, J lost 3 bases, and 9 bases lay in between. The CDR3 runs 13 residues. The CDR3 DNA reads TGTGCCAGCAGCTTCCCCGGGAGCTACGAGCAGTACTTC. Translating it yields CASSFPGSYEQYF.

The chain has TRBV18 and TRBJ2-2; 8 bases are a match to TRBD1. Trimming at V came to 5 bases and at J to 4 bases, leaving 9 bases not matched to a gene. Germline lookup yields CDR1 KGHSH and CDR2 LQKENI. The CDR3 loop spans 16 amino acids. The chain's CDR3 is CASSTGQGILTGELFF. The CDR3 DNA reads TGTGCCAGCTCAACCGGACAGGGAATACTCACCGGGGAGCTGTTTTTT.

A single count supports this clone. The rearrangement links TRBV9 to TRBJ2-1; 8 bases are shared with TRBD1. The CDR3 length is 15 residues. J lost 4 bases, V lost 2 bases, and 5 bases had no gene match. CDR1 SGDLS and CDR2 YYNGEE come from the germline V gene. The CDR3 DNA is TGTGCCAGCAGCGTCGCGGGACAGGTATACAATGAGCAGTTCTTC. This translates into CASSVAGQVYNEQFF.

The chain recombines TRBV9 with TRBJ1-1, with D unresolved. The V gene's germline CDR1 is SGDLS and CDR2 YYNGEE. This CDR3 is 15 amino acids long. Trimming shortened V by 3 bases and J by 1 base, and 13 bases separated the two germline ends. Written as DNA, the CDR3 is TGTGCCAGCAGCGCAGGACCCCAATGGAACACTGAAGCTTTCTTT. It yields the protein CASSAGPQWNTEAFF.

The chain uses TRBV6-6 and TRBJ2-1, with D maybe TRBD1 (6 bases). The CDR3 consists of 15 residues. Trimming left V 7 bases short and J 0 bases short, with 13 bases between. Germline assignment: CDR1 MNHNY and CDR2 SVGAGI (reference sequence). CDR3 DNA: TGTGCCAGCACACGGACAGATGACTCCTACAATGAGCAGTTCTTC. Translated, it gives CASTRTDDSYNEQFF.

This clone was counted a single time. V and J are TRBV5-8 and TRBJ2-3, with 10 positions matching TRBD1. Trimming removed 4 bases from V and 1 base from J; junction bases left unmatched: 3. In germline, CDR1 is SGHTS, CDR2 YDEGEE. This CDR3 has 15 amino acids. The CDR3 loop reads CASSGGQGGTDTQYF. The CDR3, as DNA: TGTGCCAGCAGCGGTGGACAGGGGGGCACAGATACGCAGTATTTT.